The entry that follows covers one T cell receptor beta chain sequence. CDR3 length: 14 amino acids. V lost 5 bases to trimming and J lost 7 bases, with 12 bases between them. Germline V gene lookup returns CDR1 LGHNT and CDR2 FRNRAP. Patients in Seattle were enrolled during active infection, then followed longitudinally. This entry belongs to a study of blood T cell repertoires in COVID-19. Across the whole study: Acute and convalescent COVID-19 samples came from the United States, Italy and Spain. Sources were T cells, B-cell-depleted T cells, or PBMCs; the material itself was cDNA or gDNA.

Per the authors' pipeline: Reference gene primers were amplified, and this amplification served to estimate nucleated cell counts. Method: immunoSEQ multiplex PCR; TCRdb's copy keeps in-frame clones and lacks some. V, J and clone size derive from that table, while D and trimming were established from the DNA sequence. Among 160,000 or so clones, 80% to 95% were seen once, and the ten largest hold roughly 2.1%. The clonotype originates from a woman aged 55-75 years with COVID-19, enrolled during active disease. This sequence joins TRBV12-5 and TRBJ1-6; no clear D. The sample was peripheral blood. Here the CDR3 reads CASGREWANSPLHF. CDR3 in DNA: TGTGCTAGTGGTCGGGAGTGGGCCAATTCACCCCTCCACTTT.